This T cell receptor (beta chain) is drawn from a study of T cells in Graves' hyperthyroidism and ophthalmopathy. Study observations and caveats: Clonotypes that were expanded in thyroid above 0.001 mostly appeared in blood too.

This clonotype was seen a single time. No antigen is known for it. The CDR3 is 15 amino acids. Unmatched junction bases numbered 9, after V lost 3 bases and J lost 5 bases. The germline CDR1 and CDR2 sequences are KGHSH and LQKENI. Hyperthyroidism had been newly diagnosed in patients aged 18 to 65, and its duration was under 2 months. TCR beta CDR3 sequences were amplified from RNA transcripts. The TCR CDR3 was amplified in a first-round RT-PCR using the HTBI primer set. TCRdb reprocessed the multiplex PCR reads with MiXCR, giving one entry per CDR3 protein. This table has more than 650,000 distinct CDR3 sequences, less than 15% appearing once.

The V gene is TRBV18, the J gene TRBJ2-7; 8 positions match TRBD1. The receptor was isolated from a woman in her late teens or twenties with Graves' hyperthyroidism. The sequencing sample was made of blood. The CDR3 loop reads CASSPLDRGRHEQYF. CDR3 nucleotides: TGTGCCAGCTCACCCCTAGACAGGGGCAGGCACGAGCAGTACTTC.